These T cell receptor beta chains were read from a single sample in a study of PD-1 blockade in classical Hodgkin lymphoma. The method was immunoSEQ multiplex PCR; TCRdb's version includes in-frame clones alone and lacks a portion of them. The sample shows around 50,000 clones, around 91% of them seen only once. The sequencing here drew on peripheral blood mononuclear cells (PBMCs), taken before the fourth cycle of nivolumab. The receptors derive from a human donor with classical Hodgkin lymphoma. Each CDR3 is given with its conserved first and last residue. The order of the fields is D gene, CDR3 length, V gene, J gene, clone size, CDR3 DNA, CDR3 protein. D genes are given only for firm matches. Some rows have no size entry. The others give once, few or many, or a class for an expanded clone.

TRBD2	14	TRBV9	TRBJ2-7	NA	TGTGCCAGCAGCGTAGAACTAGCGGGAGTGCGGCAGTACTTC	CASSVELAGVRQYF
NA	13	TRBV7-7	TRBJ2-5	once	TGTGCTAGCAGCTTCGCGGGCTACGCGACCCAGTACTTC	CASSFAGYATQYF
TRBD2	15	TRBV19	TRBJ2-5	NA	TGTGCCAGTAGTCAGACTAGCGGGAGGCAAGAGACCCAGTACTTC	CASSQTSGRQETQYF
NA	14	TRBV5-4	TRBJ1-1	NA	TGTGCCAGCAGCTTGAACGGAGGGGACACTGAAGCTTTCTTT	CASSLNGGDTEAFF
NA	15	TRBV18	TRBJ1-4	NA	TGTGCCAGCTCACCACCGCTGGGGCCAATGGAAAAACTGTTTTTT	CASSPPLGPMEKLFF
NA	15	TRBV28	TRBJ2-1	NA	TGTGCCAGCAGTCCCCAGGGGCCCCCCTACAATGAGCAGTTCTTC	CASSPQGPPYNEQFF
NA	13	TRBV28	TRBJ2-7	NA	TGTGCCAGCTGCGAAAGGCTGGACTACGAGCAGTACTTC	CASCERLDYEQYF
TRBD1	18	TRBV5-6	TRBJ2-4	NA	TGTGCCAGCAGCTTGACAGGGGGCGGCCCTCTAGCCAAAAACATTCAGTACTTC	CASSLTGGGPLAKNIQYF
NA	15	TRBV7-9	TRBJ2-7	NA	TGTGCCAGCAGCTCCCTGGGGGGTTTTCTCTACGAGCAGTACTTC	CASSSLGGFLYEQYF
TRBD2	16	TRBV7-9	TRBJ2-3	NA	TGTGCCAGCAGCGCCCGACTAGCGGGAGCTTTAGATACGCAGTATTTT	CASSARLAGALDTQYF
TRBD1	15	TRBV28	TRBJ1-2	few	TGTGCCAGCAGAGTTTCGGGACAGGGGGTCTATGGCTACACCTTC	CASRVSGQGVYGYTF
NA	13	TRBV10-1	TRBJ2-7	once	TGCGCCAGCAGGGAGGGACCCTCCTACGAGCAGTACTTC	CASREGPSYEQYF
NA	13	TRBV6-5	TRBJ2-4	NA	TGTGCCAGCAGTTACTCGGGGGTGAACATTCAGTACTTC	CASSYSGVNIQYF
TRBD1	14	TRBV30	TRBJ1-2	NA	TGTGCCTGGGAGAGACAGGGGAGACCCTATGGCTACACCTTC	CAWERQGRPYGYTF
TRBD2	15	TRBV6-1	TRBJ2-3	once	TGTGCCAGCAGCGATTTTAGCGGGCTCACAGATACGCAGTATTTT	CASSDFSGLTDTQYF
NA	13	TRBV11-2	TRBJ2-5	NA	TGTGCCAGCAGCTTATTGTGGGAAGAGACCCAGTACTTC	CASSLLWEETQYF
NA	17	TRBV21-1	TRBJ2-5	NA	TGTGCCACGTATCATCGGCTATGGAGGATCCCCCAAGAGACCCAGTACTTC	CATYHRLWRIPQETQYF
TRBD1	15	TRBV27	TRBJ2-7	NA	TGTGCCAGCAGTTTCGGGACAGTTGGACCCTACGAGCAGTACTTC	CASSFGTVGPYEQYF